A single sample is the source of the 10 T cell receptor beta chains below, sequenced in a study of TIL therapy for anti-PD-1-resistant metastatic lung cancer. Sequencing used immunoSEQ v3. The data were produced by immunoSEQ multiplex PCR, yet TCRdb's version contains in-frame clones alone and is incomplete. This sample yields 45,000 to 60,000 clones, of which 71% are seen a single time; approximately 5.6% belongs to the top ten. Time point denoted: pre-treatment sample, taken before nivolumab and TIL therapy. Tumor tissue came from excised metastases, mostly pleural nodules or supraclavicular lymph nodes. The sample was tumor tissue, taken at baseline. The receptors derive from a person aged 25 to 85 with non-small cell lung cancer.

The CDR3 is CASSFEKFGNTIYF. The CDR3 DNA sequence: TGTGCCAGCAGCTTCGAGAAATTCGGAAACACCATATATTTT. This rearrangement joins TRBV13 to TRBJ1-3, with D unclear. The V end was cut by 3 bases, the J end by 4 bases, with 10 bases between. This CDR3 region has 14 residues. Germline assignment: CDR1 PRHDT and CDR2 FYEKMQ (reference sequence).

This clone is labeled medium-sized. CDR3 protein: CASSASRGQPQHF. In DNA, the CDR3 is TGCGCCAGCAGCGCCAGTCGTGGCCAGCCCCAGCATTTT. This chain joins TRBV5-1 and TRBJ1-5; no clear D gene. Trimming took 4 bases from V and 7 from J, leaving 12 bases between them. The V gene's germline CDR1 is SGHRS and CDR2 YFSETQ. There are 13 residues in the CDR3.

This chain uses TRBV6-6 with TRBJ2-3; no definite D call. Trimming pared 5 bases from V and 5 bases from J, leaving 14 bases between. The V gene's germline CDR1 is MNHNY and CDR2 SVGAGI (reference sequence). This CDR3 comprises 14 residues. The CDR3 DNA sequence: TGTGCCAGCAGTCACCCGCTTTGGGGAGATACGCAGTATTTT. This encodes CASSHPLWGDTQYF.

The V and J genes are TRBV5-1 and TRBJ2-7; 7 bases map to TRBD1. The CDR3 extends over 14 amino acids. Germline V gene data show CDR1 as SGHRS and CDR2 as YFSETQ. V shed 0 bases, J shed 3 bases, and the junction held 3 bases outside the gene matches. In DNA form, the CDR3 reads TGCGCCAGCAGCTTGGCCGGGACAGTCTACGAGCAGTACTTC. Protein sequence: CASSLAGTVYEQYF.

This chain joins TRBV28 and TRBJ2-1; TRBD1 matches at 7 bases. The germline CDR1 and CDR2 sequences are MDHEN and SYDVKM. V lost 6 bases, J lost 0 bases, and 5 bases stayed unmatched. The CDR3 has 15 residues. The CDR3, as DNA: TGTGCCAGCAGCACGGACAGGAGCTCCTACAATGAGCAGTTCTTC. It specifies CASSTDRSSYNEQFF.

The sample holds a few counts of this clone. The chain links TRBV29-1 to TRBJ1-5; D not certain. The ends were cut back, 0 bases at V and 2 bases at J, with 8 bases in the middle. Germline V gene data show CDR1 as SQVTM and CDR2 as ANQGSEA. The CDR3 consists of 14 residues. The CDR3 region is CSVEDGLGNQPQHF. The DNA of the CDR3 is TGCAGCGTTGAAGACGGGTTGGGCAATCAGCCCCAGCATTTT.

V is TRBV2 and J is TRBJ2-5; no reliable D call. CDR3 length: 14 residues. Germline V gene data show CDR1 as SNHLY and CDR2 as FYNNEI. The V end lost 4 bases, the J end lost 7 bases, and 16 bases lay between the germline ends. This CDR3 is CASSVEPVKGTQYF. The CDR3 DNA sequence: TGTGCCAGCAGTGTAGAGCCGGTGAAGGGGACCCAGTACTTC.

This sequence joins TRBV28 and TRBJ1-2; TRBD1 might be the D (6 bases). This CDR3 contains 16 residues. Germline V gives CDR1 MDHEN, CDR2 SYDVKM. V was pared by 6 bases and J by 1 base, with 18 bases between. CDR3 nucleotide sequence: TGTGCCAGCAGATTACAGGGCCCGATTGATAACTATGGCTACACCTTC. This encodes CASRLQGPIDNYGYTF.

This chain uses TRBV10-2 with TRBJ2-7, with D possibly being TRBD1 or TRBD2 (6 bases each). Deletions cut 7 bases from V and 7 bases from J, with 20 bases between. Germline V lookup: CDR1 WSHSY, CDR2 SAAADI. The CDR3 runs 14 residues. CDR3: CASNLQGGSGEQYF. CDR3 in DNA: TGCGCCAGCAATCTACAAGGGGGGTCTGGGGAGCAGTACTTC.

J is TRBJ2-2 and V is TRBV6-6; D unresolved. Germline loops: CDR1 MNHNY, CDR2 SVGAGI (reference sequence). Trimming removed 4 bases at V and 5 bases at J, with 5 bases between. The CDR3 totals 12 residues. CDR3 sequence (DNA): TGTGCCAGCAGTTCTAGAACCGGGGAGCTGTTTTTT. Its protein product is CASSSRTGELFF.